This is a list of T cell receptor beta chains from one sample in a study of response to subunit inactivated influenza vaccine. TCRdb passed the RT-PCR reads through MiXCR, listing each CDR3 protein once. The sample lists 610,000 or so distinct CDR3 sequences, 14% occurring once. The input for sequencing was PBMCs from blood, taken 11 to 12 days after vaccination. The receptors were gathered from a man aged 50 to 60 who received an inactivated influenza vaccine. The CDR3 runs from the conserved cysteine through the conserved F or W. D genes are given only for firm matches.

J gene: TRBJ2-7; D gene: TRBD1; V gene: TRBV20-1; CDR3 protein: CSARPDGRDRGTTYQYF
J gene: TRBJ2-3; D gene: NA; V gene: TRBV20-1; CDR3 protein: CSAAGGRGNTDTQYF
J gene: TRBJ2-3; D gene: TRBD2; V gene: TRBV7-3; CDR3 protein: CASSFPIAGGAQYF
J gene: TRBJ2-2; D gene: TRBD2; V gene: TRBV27; CDR3 protein: CASRYLRGGSTGELFF
J gene: TRBJ2-7; D gene: TRBD2; V gene: TRBV11-2; CDR3 protein: CASSPRGVVAGVYEQYF
J gene: TRBJ2-3; D gene: TRBD2; V gene: TRBV18; CDR3 protein: CASSPPGLASNGHTQYF
J gene: TRBJ1-2; D gene: NA; V gene: TRBV3-1; CDR3 protein: CASSQPGRGHAYGYTF
J gene: TRBJ2-1; D gene: TRBD1; V gene: TRBV6-2/TRBV6-3; CDR3 protein: CASSYSIGGTGFQNEQFF
J gene: TRBJ2-1; D gene: NA; V gene: TRBV3-1; CDR3 protein: CASSYDRSNEQFF
J gene: TRBJ1-5; D gene: TRBD1; V gene: TRBV19; CDR3 protein: CASSTPGQVGNQPQHF
J gene: TRBJ1-6; D gene: NA; V gene: TRBV12-3/TRBV12-4; CDR3 protein: CASGRTGRNSPLHF
J gene: TRBJ1-1; D gene: TRBD1; V gene: TRBV5-1; CDR3 protein: CASSLGGQAEAFF
J gene: TRBJ2-3; D gene: NA; V gene: TRBV15; CDR3 protein: CATSAIDTQYF
J gene: TRBJ2-2; D gene: NA; V gene: TRBV6-1; CDR3 protein: CASSADAGRSARNTGELFF
J gene: TRBJ1-5; D gene: TRBD1; V gene: TRBV28; CDR3 protein: CASTTGSGNQPQHF
J gene: TRBJ2-7; D gene: TRBD1; V gene: TRBV9; CDR3 protein: CASSVGQGPVYEQYF
J gene: TRBJ1-5; D gene: TRBD1; V gene: TRBV29-1; CDR3 protein: CSVETGGGQPQHF
J gene: TRBJ2-1; D gene: NA; V gene: TRBV3-1; CDR3 protein: CASSHVTASSYNEQFF
J gene: TRBJ2-3; D gene: NA; V gene: TRBV7-2; CDR3 protein: CANSLRLVSDTQYF
J gene: TRBJ2-2; D gene: TRBD1; V gene: TRBV5-1; CDR3 protein: CASSSSDRDGAGELFF
J gene: TRBJ1-1; D gene: TRBD1; V gene: TRBV28; CDR3 protein: CASSLMGQQNTEAFF
J gene: TRBJ2-2; D gene: NA; V gene: TRBV20-1; CDR3 protein: CSARTANTGELFF
J gene: TRBJ2-3; D gene: NA; V gene: TRBV5-1; CDR3 protein: CASSALDSDTQYF
J gene: TRBJ2-5; D gene: NA; V gene: TRBV18; CDR3 protein: CASSPPLSTRQETQYF
J gene: TRBJ2-7; D gene: TRBD1; V gene: TRBV4-1; CDR3 protein: CASSQTGRDEQYF
J gene: TRBJ2-2; D gene: NA; V gene: TRBV20-1; CDR3 protein: CSARSDSPNTGELFF
J gene: TRBJ2-1; D gene: NA; V gene: TRBV7-2; CDR3 protein: CASSKKGVGEQFF
J gene: TRBJ2-7; D gene: NA; V gene: TRBV2; CDR3 protein: CASSVFVRSYEQYF
J gene: TRBJ2-1; D gene: TRBD2; V gene: TRBV11-2; CDR3 protein: CASSSLAGGPNEQFF
J gene: TRBJ2-1; D gene: NA; V gene: TRBV7-7; CDR3 protein: CASSSGTSMSNEQFF
J gene: TRBJ2-1; D gene: TRBD2; V gene: TRBV20-1; CDR3 protein: CSASGTRVTTGFF
J gene: TRBJ2-7; D gene: NA; V gene: TRBV7-9; CDR3 protein: CASSLEGGSYYEQYF
J gene: TRBJ2-3; D gene: NA; V gene: TRBV5-1; CDR3 protein: CASSLDQSQPTDTQYF
J gene: TRBJ1-2; D gene: TRBD1; V gene: TRBV4-2; CDR3 protein: CASSQDVKIGRAGGNYGYTF
J gene: TRBJ2-7; D gene: TRBD1; V gene: TRBV10-2; CDR3 protein: CATTSGTALYEQYF
J gene: TRBJ1-4; D gene: NA; V gene: TRBV5-1; CDR3 protein: CASSLGGSTNEKLFF
J gene: TRBJ1-2; D gene: NA; V gene: TRBV20-1; CDR3 protein: CSAPGAQGYTF
J gene: TRBJ2-7; D gene: NA; V gene: TRBV20-1; CDR3 protein: CSARDLLGTTYEQYF
J gene: TRBJ1-2; D gene: TRBD1; V gene: TRBV6-5; CDR3 protein: CASSYRTGEPNYGYTF
J gene: TRBJ2-7; D gene: NA; V gene: TRBV2; CDR3 protein: CATQMTRSSSYEQYF
J gene: TRBJ1-1; D gene: NA; V gene: TRBV4-3; CDR3 protein: CASSQDWAVDTEAFF